This T cell receptor beta chain is from a study of cytomegalovirus exposure and HLA in healthy donors. With respect to this clone: Its target is not known.

All the people who gave samples were healthy bone marrow donors. Study results and limitations: As a later analysis revealed, the rate of TCR association differed by HLA locus, with DRB1 most and HLA-C fewest. An Asian-associated ancestry cluster reportedly showed fewer N-insertions than the approximately 660-donor mean in a later analysis. About 90% or about 30% of the time was how often most TCR beta V segments were productive, according to an earlier analysis.

PCR amplification relied on 60 Vbeta primers (plus 13 Jbeta primers). Libraries were prepared by immunoSEQ multiplex PCR; TCRdb keeps only in-frame clonotypes and omits some of them. The sample holds fewer than 50,000 clones, over 55% seen once. The sequencing sample was made of PBMCs. The TCR sequence derives from a man aged 60 to 75 in good health and CMV-seropositive.

CDR3 nucleotide sequence: TGTGCCAGCAGCTTGGAGCCAGGGTCAGGAAACACCATATATTTT. It is translated as CASSLEPGSGNTIYF. This chain uses TRBV5-5 with TRBJ1-3; possibly TRBD1 for D (5 bases). CDR1 is SGHKS, CDR2 YYEKEE, per germline (reference sequence). There are 15 residues in the CDR3. Between the trimmed V and J ends, which lost 0 bases and 4 bases, there was a span of 11 bases.